Below are 5 T cell receptor beta chains sequenced from a single sample in a study of T-cell memory formation after mild COVID-19. TCRdb re-called the 5' RACE reads through MiXCR, storing one row per CDR3 protein. Of more than 70,000 distinct CDR3 sequences in the sample, more than 11% were seen once. Sequencing used PBMCs or a T cell subset sorted from them (not recorded which). These TCRs come from an adult woman who had mild COVID-19 (a few samples of this study predate the infection). Cell type and time point are not known.

The chain joins TRBV27 to TRBJ2-1; a weak D match, TRBD1 (5 bases). V was shortened by 4 bases and J by 8 bases, with 12 bases between the two germline ends. Germline CDR1 and CDR2: MNHEY and SMNVEV (reference sequence). The CDR3 loop spans 13 amino acids. In DNA, the CDR3 is TGTGCCAGCAGTTCGTCTCCCAGGGATGAGCAGTTCTTC. Amino acids: CASSSSPRDEQFF.

This clonotype was observed a handful of times. The chain carries TRBV7-8 and TRBJ2-6; 14 bases are shared with TRBD2. From germline, CDR1 is SGHVS and CDR2 FQNEAQ. The trim removed 4 bases at V and 2 bases at J, leaving 7 bases unmatched. This CDR3 is 19 amino acids long. CDR3 coding DNA: TGTGCCAGCAGCTCCCCGACTAGCGGGAGGGCCCCTGGGGCCAACGTCCTGACTTTC. Encoded protein: CASSSPTSGRAPGANVLTF.

This clonotype was found a few times. The chain recombines TRBV5-1 with TRBJ2-7; D unclear. The CDR3 length is 12 residues. The germline V gene has CDR1 SGHRS and CDR2 YFSETQ. The V gene lost 2 bases and the J gene lost 5 bases, with 8 bases spanning the gap. CDR3 protein: CASSFGVDEQYF. The CDR3 nucleotides read TGCGCCAGCAGCTTTGGGGTCGACGAGCAGTACTTC.

CDR3 residues: CASRTPPYNEQFF. The DNA for the CDR3 is TGTGCCAGCAGGACTCCCCCCTACAATGAGCAGTTCTTC. The chain recombines TRBV6-2 or TRBV6-3 with TRBJ2-1; D is unresolved. Trimming shortened V by 6 bases and J by 2 bases, and 8 bases separated the two germline ends. CDR1 and CDR2 from the germline V gene are MNHEY and SVGEGT. This CDR3 comprises 13 residues.

V usage is TRBV27 and J usage is TRBJ2-7; weak D call: TRBD2 (6 bases). The CDR3 contains 15 residues. CDR1 is MNHEY, CDR2 SMNVEV, per germline (reference sequence). Trimming cost V 0 bases and J 2 bases, with 11 bases left between them. The DNA of the CDR3 is TGTGCCAGCAGTTTATCCGGGACTGTTACCTACGAGCAGTACTTC. Protein sequence: CASSLSGTVTYEQYF.